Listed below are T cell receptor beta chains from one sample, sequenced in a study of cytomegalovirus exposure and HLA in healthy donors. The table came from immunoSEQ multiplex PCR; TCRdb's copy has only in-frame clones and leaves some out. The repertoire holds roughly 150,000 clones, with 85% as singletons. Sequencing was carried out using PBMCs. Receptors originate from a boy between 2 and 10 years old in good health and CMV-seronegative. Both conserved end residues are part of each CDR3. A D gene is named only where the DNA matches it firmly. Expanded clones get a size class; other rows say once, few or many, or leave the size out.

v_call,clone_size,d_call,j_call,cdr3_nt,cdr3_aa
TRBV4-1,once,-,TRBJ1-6,TGCGCCAGCAGCCTCCTAAGGGGAAAGGGTAATTCACCCCTCCACTTT,CASSLLRGKGNSPLHF
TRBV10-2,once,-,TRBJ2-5,TGCGCCAGCAGTGTAGGAGCGGAAGAGACCCAGTACTTC,CASSVGAEETQYF
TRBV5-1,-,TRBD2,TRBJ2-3,TGCGCCAGCAGCTTCCTAGCGGGGGGGGCTAGCACAGATACGCAGTATTTT,CASSFLAGGASTDTQYF
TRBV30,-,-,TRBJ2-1,TGCATGCTGGGGGCCTGGAATGAGCAGTTCTTC,CMLGAWNEQFF
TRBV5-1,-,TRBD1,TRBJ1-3,TGCGCCAGCAGCACGGGACAGGGCCTTCTCAGCTCTGGAAACACCATATATTTT,CASSTGQGLLSSGNTIYF
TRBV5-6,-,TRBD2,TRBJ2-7,TGTGCCAGCAGCTTTAGGGAGGGCGAGTACGAGCAGTACTTC,CASSFREGEYEQYF
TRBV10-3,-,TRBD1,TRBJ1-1,TGTGCCATCAGCATCAGGGGGGAGGACACTGAAGCTTTCTTT,CAISIRGEDTEAFF
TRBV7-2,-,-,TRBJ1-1,TGTGCCAGCAGCTCCTACGGACTTGCTGAAGCTTTCTTT,CASSSYGLAEAFF
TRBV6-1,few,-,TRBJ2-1,TGTGCCAGCAGTGAAGGGGCCGCAGACTACAATGAGCAGTTCTTC,CASSEGAADYNEQFF
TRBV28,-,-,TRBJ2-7,TGTGCCAGCAGTTTTCTAGGGACAAGGGCCTACGAGCAGTACTTC,CASSFLGTRAYEQYF
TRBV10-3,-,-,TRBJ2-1,TGTGCCATCAGTGAGGGGCGGGCAGGGGGGCTTGGGAGCTCCTACAATGAGCAGTTCTTC,CAISEGRAGGLGSSYNEQFF
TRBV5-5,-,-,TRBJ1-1,TGTGCCAGCAGGTCCCCTTACAGGAACACTGAAGCTTTCTTT,CASRSPYRNTEAFF
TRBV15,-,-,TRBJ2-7,TGTGCCACCAGCAGAGCAGGCTACGAGCAGTACTTC,CATSRAGYEQYF
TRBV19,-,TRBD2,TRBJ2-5,TGTGCCTGCGGACTAGCGGGGGGGATTGGGACCCAGTACTTC,CACGLAGGIGTQYF
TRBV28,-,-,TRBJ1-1,TGTGCCAGCAGCTTCCTAGGGGGTGAAGCTTTCTTT,CASSFLGGEAFF
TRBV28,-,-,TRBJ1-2,TGTGCCAGCAGTTTGGGCTGGAGGGGTTCCGGCTACACCTTC,CASSLGWRGSGYTF
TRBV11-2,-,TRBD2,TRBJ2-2,TGTGCCAGCAGCCTAGGGACTAGCGGGGGTCCCGGGGAGCTGTTTTTT,CASSLGTSGGPGELFF
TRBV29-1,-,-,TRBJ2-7,TGCAGCGTGGCCAGGGGGGAGAGAACCTCCTACGAGCAGTACTTC,CSVARGERTSYEQYF
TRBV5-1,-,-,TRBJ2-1,TGCGCCAGCAGGTACCTGGGCAGGGGCGATGAGCAGTTCTTC,CASRYLGRGDEQFF
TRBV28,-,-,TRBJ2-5,TGTGCCAGCAGTTTATTTAGTGGGCAAGGGACCCAGTACTTC,CASSLFSGQGTQYF
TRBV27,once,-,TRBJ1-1,TGTGCCAGCAGTTTGTACAGGGAGCGCACTGAAGCTTTCTTT,CASSLYRERTEAFF
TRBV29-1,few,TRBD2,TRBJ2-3,TGCAGCGTGCCTCGGGCTAGCGGACTCACAGATACGCAGTATTTT,CSVPRASGLTDTQYF